This TCR beta chain comes out of a study of blood T cell repertoires in COVID-19. Study-level information: T cells, B-cell-depleted T cells, or PBMCs supplied cDNA or gDNA.

Seattle researchers signed up patients amid active infection and tracked them longitudinally. Libraries were prepared by immunoSEQ multiplex PCR; TCRdb keeps only in-frame clonotypes and omits some of them. The sample records around 480,000 clones, approximately 90% being singletons. This CDR3 has 14 amino acids. Germline V gives CDR1 MNHEY, CDR2 SVGAGI. V gave up 6 bases and J gave up 4 bases; unmatched junction bases: 5. The chain combines TRBV6-5 with TRBJ1-2; 10 bases are a match to TRBD1. The sample was peripheral blood. This TCR was sampled from a woman in her 50s with COVID-19, enrolled during active disease. The CDR3 coding sequence is TGTGCCAGCAGAAATGACAGGGGGCCCTATGGCTACACCTTC. It specifies CASRNDRGPYGYTF.